This TCR beta chain stems from a study of blood T cell repertoires in COVID-19. As for the study in general: Acute and convalescent COVID-19 samples came from the United States, Italy and Spain.

Here immunoSEQ multiplex PCR was the method, and the copy in TCRdb shows in-frame clones only, minus some. The sample carries approximately 300,000 clones, about 80% recorded once. The CDR3 covers 16 residues. The V gene lost 5 bases and the J gene lost 7 bases, with 20 bases spanning the gap. Germline V lookup: CDR1 LNHDA, CDR2 SQIVND (reference sequence). The clonotype originates from a person aged 70 to 85 with COVID-19, enrolled during active disease. Sequencing was performed on peripheral blood. V is TRBV19 and J is TRBJ2-2, with D possibly matching TRBD1 (7 bases). The CDR3 DNA is TGTGCCAGTAGTCCAGGGGGGCTAACGTCCAGCGGGGAGCTGTTTTTT. Its protein product is CASSPGGLTSSGELFF.